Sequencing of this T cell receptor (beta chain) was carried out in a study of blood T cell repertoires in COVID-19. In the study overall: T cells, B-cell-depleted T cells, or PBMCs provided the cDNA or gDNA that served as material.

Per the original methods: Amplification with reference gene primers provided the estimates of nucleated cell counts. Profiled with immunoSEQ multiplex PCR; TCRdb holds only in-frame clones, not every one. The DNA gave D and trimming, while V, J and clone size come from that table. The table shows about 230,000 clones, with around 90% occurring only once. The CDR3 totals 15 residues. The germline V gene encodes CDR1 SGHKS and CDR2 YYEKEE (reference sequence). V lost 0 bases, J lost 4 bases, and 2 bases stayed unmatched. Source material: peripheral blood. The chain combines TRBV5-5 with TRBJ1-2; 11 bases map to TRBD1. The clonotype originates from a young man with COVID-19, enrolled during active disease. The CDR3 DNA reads TGTGCCAGCAGCTTGGTTGGGACAGGGGGCTATGGCTACACCTTC. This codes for CASSLVGTGGYGYTF.